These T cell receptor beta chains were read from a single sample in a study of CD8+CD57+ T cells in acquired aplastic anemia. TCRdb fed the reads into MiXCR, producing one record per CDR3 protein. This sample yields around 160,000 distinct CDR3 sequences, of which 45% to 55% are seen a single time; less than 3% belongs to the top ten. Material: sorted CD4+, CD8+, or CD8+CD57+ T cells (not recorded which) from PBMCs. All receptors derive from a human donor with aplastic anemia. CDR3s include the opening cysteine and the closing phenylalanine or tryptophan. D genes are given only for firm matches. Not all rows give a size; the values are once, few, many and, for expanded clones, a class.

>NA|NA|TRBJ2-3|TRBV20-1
CSPSSVGGRADTQYF
TGCAGTCCCTCATCGGTGGGAGGAAGGGCAGATACGCAGTATTTT
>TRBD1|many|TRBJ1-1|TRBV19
CASSRLLTGGMNTEAFF
TGTGCCAGTAGTCGCCTCTTAACAGGGGGAATGAACACTGAAGCTTTCTTT
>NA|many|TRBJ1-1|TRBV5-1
CASSLETGYTEAFF
TGCGCCAGCAGCTTGGAGACAGGATACACTGAAGCTTTCTTT
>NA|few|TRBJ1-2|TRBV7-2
CASSPDAGGYTF
TGTGCCAGCAGCCCAGACGCGGGCGGCTACACCTTC
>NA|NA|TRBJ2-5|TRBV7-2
CASSWRGETQYF
TGTGCCAGCAGCTGGAGGGGGGAGACCCAGTACTTC
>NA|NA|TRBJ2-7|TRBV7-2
CASSLGGALYEQYF
TGTGCCAGCAGCTTAGGCGGGGCACTCTACGAGCAGTACTTC
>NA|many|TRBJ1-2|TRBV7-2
CASNPMGSVGYTF
TGTGCCAGCAACCCGATGGGATCGGTTGGCTACACCTTC
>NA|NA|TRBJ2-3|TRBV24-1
CATSRRGATDTQYF
TGTGCCACCAGCCGACGGGGGGCCACAGATACGCAGTATTTT
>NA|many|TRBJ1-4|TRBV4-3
CASSQDVPTGGEKLFF
TGCGCCAGCAGCCAAGATGTCCCCACAGGAGGTGAAAAACTGTTTTTT
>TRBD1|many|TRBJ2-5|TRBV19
CASSISGQGKTQYF
TGTGCCAGTAGTATATCCGGACAGGGGAAGACCCAGTACTTC
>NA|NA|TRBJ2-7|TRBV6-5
CASSSPKLSYEQYF
TGTGCCAGCAGTTCCCCAAAGCTTTCCTACGAGCAGTACTTC
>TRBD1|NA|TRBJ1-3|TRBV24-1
CATQGPGNTIYF
TGTGCCACACAGGGGCCTGGAAACACCATATATTTT
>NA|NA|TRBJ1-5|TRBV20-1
CSASSQGTGNQPQHF
TGCAGTGCTAGTTCCCAGGGTACAGGCAATCAGCCCCAGCATTTT
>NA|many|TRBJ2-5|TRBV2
CATSLWGVEETQYF
TGTGCCACCAGCCTGTGGGGGGTGGAGGAGACCCAGTACTTC
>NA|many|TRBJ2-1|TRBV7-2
CASSPPQPGLDYNEQFF
TGTGCCAGCAGCCCCCCCCAACCGGGACTCGACTACAATGAGCAGTTCTTC
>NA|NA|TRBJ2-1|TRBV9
CASSQGPFLEQFF
TGTGCCAGCAGCCAAGGACCATTCCTTGAGCAGTTCTTC
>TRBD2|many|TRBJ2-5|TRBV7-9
CASSLALSGRKETQYF
TGTGCCAGCAGCTTAGCCCTCAGCGGGAGGAAAGAGACCCAGTACTTC
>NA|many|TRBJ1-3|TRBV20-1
CSAREGGLGNTIYF
TGCAGTGCTAGAGAAGGGGGACTAGGAAACACCATATATTTT
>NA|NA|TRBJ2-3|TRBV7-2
CASSLDPVGTDTQYF
TGTGCCAGCAGCTTAGATCCCGTGGGCACAGATACGCAGTATTTT
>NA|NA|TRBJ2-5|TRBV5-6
CASSLGVAGETQYF
TGTGCCAGCAGCTTGGGAGTAGCAGGAGAGACCCAGTACTTC
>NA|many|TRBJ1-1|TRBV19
CASMQRIVDTEAFF
TGTGCCAGTATGCAGAGGATAGTCGACACTGAAGCTTTCTTT
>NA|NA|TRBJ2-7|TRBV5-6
CASSLQQGHEEQYF
TGTGCCAGCAGCTTGCAACAGGGCCATGAAGAGCAGTACTTC
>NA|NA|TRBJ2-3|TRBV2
CASSPQGGDTQYF
TGTGCCAGCAGTCCGCAGGGAGGAGATACGCAGTATTTT
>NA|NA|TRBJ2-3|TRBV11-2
CASSLMSQGGTDTQYF
TGTGCCAGCAGCCTAATGTCGCAGGGTGGCACAGATACGCAGTATTTT